Each of the 19 T cell receptor beta chains below was sequenced from the same sample in a study of cytomegalovirus exposure and HLA in healthy donors. 13 Jbeta primers and 60 Vbeta primers were used for the PCR. The repertoire was sequenced with immunoSEQ multiplex PCR; TCRdb's copy has only in-frame clones and lacks some. This table holds over 110,000 clones, approximately 80% found once. Sequencing input: PBMCs. These receptors were obtained from a young woman in good health and CMV-seropositive.

This rearrangement joins TRBV28 to TRBJ2-7; 7 bases are shared with TRBD2. Trimming cost V 4 bases and J 2 bases; bases outside gene matches: 17. Germline lookup yields CDR1 MDHEN and CDR2 SYDVKM. This CDR3 has 18 amino acids. CDR3 sequence (DNA): TGTGCCAGCAGTTCCCGGGACTTCGGGATGGCGGGGGCCTACGAGCAGTACTTC. This codes for CASSSRDFGMAGAYEQYF.

The rearrangement uses TRBV5-1 and TRBJ1-4, with D hard to call. Germline CDR1 and CDR2: SGHRS and YFSETQ. V was pared by 0 bases and J by 7 bases, with 13 bases between. The CDR3 covers 15 residues. The CDR3 reads CASSLGPGTGEKLFF. In DNA form, the CDR3 reads TGCGCCAGCAGCTTGGGGCCGGGTACGGGTGAAAAACTGTTTTTT.

The genes are TRBV5-1 and TRBJ1-1; 8 bases are shared with TRBD1. The CDR3 totals 14 residues. Germline CDR1 and CDR2: SGHRS and YFSETQ. Trimming removed 0 bases from V and 4 bases from J; junction bases left unmatched: 2. CDR3 residues: CASSLGQGITEAFF. CDR3 DNA sequence: TGCGCCAGCAGCTTGGGACAGGGGATCACTGAAGCTTTCTTT.

To note about this clone: The junction does not match germline at one end; this may be a read error. The rearrangement joins TRBV6-1 to TRBJ1-1, with D unclear. Germline CDR1 and CDR2: MNHNS and SASEGT. CDR3 size: 13 residues. The CDR3 bases are TGTGCCAGCGGTGAAGGACTGAGCCTTGGGGCTTTCTTT. As protein: CASGEGLSLGAFF.

The genes are TRBV5-1 and TRBJ2-1, with a possible D match to TRBD2 (5 bases). CDR1 SGHRS and CDR2 YFSETQ come from the germline V gene. The ends were cut back, 1 base at V and 9 bases at J, with 14 bases in the middle. The CDR3 totals 14 residues. This CDR3 reads CASSLSSGEGEQFF. The CDR3 DNA reads as TGCGCCAGCAGCTTGTCCAGCGGCGAGGGTGAGCAGTTCTTC.

V usage is TRBV6-6 and J usage is TRBJ1-5, with 7 bases aligning to TRBD1. Germline V gives CDR1 MNHNY, CDR2 SVGAGI (reference sequence). J was trimmed by 6 bases and V by 6 bases; bases with no gene match: 11. The CDR3 runs to 15 residues. The CDR3 here is CASSHPGGKGQPQHF. The CDR3 DNA is TGTGCCAGCAGCCACCCAGGGGGGAAAGGTCAGCCCCAGCATTTT.

This clone was counted once. The gene calls are TRBV5-6 and TRBJ1-2; D may be TRBD1 (6 bases). Germline V CDR1 and CDR2: SGHDT, YYEEEE. The CDR3 extends over 16 amino acids. V lost 1 base and J 4 bases, leaving 17 bases between the germline ends. CDR3 bases: TGTGCCAGCAGCTTGTGGGGGATGAGGACAGCCTATGGCTACACCTTC. As protein: CASSLWGMRTAYGYTF. Full variable domain (rest looked up from reference TRBV5-6 and TRBJ1-2): DAGVTQSPTHLIKTRGQQVTLRCSPKSGHDTVSWYQQALGQGPQFIFQYYEEEERQRGNFPDRFSGHQFPNYSSELNVNALLLGDSALYLCASSLWGMRTAYGYTFGSGTRLTVV.

This clone has just one count. The CDR3 bases are TGTGCCAGTAGTAGTCTCAACACCGGGGAGCTGTTTTTT. It specifies CASSSLNTGELFF. This chain links TRBV19 with TRBJ2-2; D gene ambiguous. Trimming removed 4 bases at V and 2 bases at J, with 5 bases between. The CDR3 covers 13 residues. Looked up from germline, CDR1 is LNHDA and CDR2 is SQIVND (reference sequence).

The J gene is TRBJ2-5, the V gene TRBV7-9; 7 nucleotides match TRBD2. V was pared by 4 bases and J by 2 bases, with 13 bases of the junction left unmatched. CDR1 is SEHNR and CDR2 is FQNEAQ in the germline V gene (reference sequence). The CDR3 runs to 17 residues. This CDR3 is CASSYLGGGAKQETQYF. The CDR3 region has the DNA TGTGCCAGCAGCTACCTGGGCGGGGGTGCTAAGCAAGAGACCCAGTACTTC.

This clone was picked up a small number of times. The sample holds other DNA sequences that translate to the same CDR3. J is TRBJ2-3 and V is TRBV28, with a tentative D call TRBD2 (7 bases). V lost 2 bases and J lost 1, with 10 bases in between. The CDR3 covers 15 residues. Germline CDR1 MDHEN, CDR2 SYDVKM. DNA for the CDR3: TGTGCCAGCAGTTTAAGGGGGGGAGGCACAGATACGCAGTATTTT. Protein sequence: CASSLRGGGTDTQYF.

The rearrangement uses TRBV28 and TRBJ1-3; D call uncertain. V was trimmed by 8 bases and J by 0 bases, leaving 8 bases between them. Germline CDR1 MDHEN, CDR2 SYDVKM. CDR3 size: 13 residues. The CDR3 sequence is CASSVHSGNTIYF. DNA of the CDR3: TGTGCCAGCTCCGTACACTCTGGAAACACCATATATTTT.

This clone was recorded only once. This chain connects TRBV19 to TRBJ1-5; TRBD1 might be the D (6 bases). V lost 3 bases, J lost 1 base, and 10 bases lay in between. The CDR3 extends over 15 amino acids. CDR1 and CDR2 (germline): LNHDA, SQIVND (reference sequence). The CDR3 sequence is CASSIPGASNQPQHF. CDR3 nucleotides: TGTGCCAGTAGTATTCCAGGGGCAAGCAATCAGCCCCAGCATTTT.

The chain carries TRBV5-1 and TRBJ2-1; tentative D call: TRBD1 (6 bases). Germline-derived CDR1 and CDR2 are SGHRS and YFSETQ. V lost 4 bases and J lost 4, with 15 bases in between. CDR3 length: 15 amino acids. CDR3 loop: CASSGTGHPYNEQFF. CDR3 coding DNA: TGCGCCAGCAGCGGAACGGGACACCCGTACAATGAGCAGTTCTTC.

The chain is built from TRBV5-1 and TRBJ1-2, with D perhaps matching TRBD1 (5 bases). The CDR3 runs 14 residues. V gave up 0 bases and J gave up 8 bases, with 14 bases separating them. Germline V gives CDR1 SGHRS, CDR2 YFSETQ. The CDR3 loop reads CASSLGQGLGGYTF. The CDR3 nucleotides read TGCGCCAGCAGCTTGGGGCAGGGCCTCGGCGGCTACACCTTC.

This rearrangement joins TRBV5-1 to TRBJ2-1, with TRBD2 matching over 11 bases. CDR1 and CDR2 from the germline V gene are SGHRS and YFSETQ. The CDR3 is 17 residues long. The ends lost 0 bases at V and 5 bases at J; junction bases unmatched: 7. The CDR3 spells CASSLAPTSGGHNEQFF. As DNA, the CDR3 is TGCGCCAGCAGCTTGGCCCCAACTAGCGGGGGCCACAATGAGCAGTTCTTC.

The chain employs TRBV10-1 and TRBJ1-1; no clear D. V was clipped by 6 bases and J by 5 bases, with 13 bases between them. The CDR3 consists of 13 residues. The germline CDR1 and CDR2 sequences are WNHNN and SYGVQD (reference sequence). Here the CDR3 DNA reads TGCGCCAGCAGCCGGGAGGGATATACTGAAGCTTTCTTT. Translation gives CASSREGYTEAFF.

The chain has TRBV2 and TRBJ2-3; no definite D call. In germline, CDR1 is SNHLY, CDR2 FYNNEI. The V end was cut by 0 bases, the J end by 5 bases, with 6 bases between. This CDR3 has 13 residues. The CDR3 sequence is CASSEARIDTQYF. In nucleotides, the CDR3 is TGTGCCAGCAGTGAAGCGCGGATAGATACGCAGTATTTT.

This rearrangement joins TRBV5-1 to TRBJ2-7; 8 bases line up with TRBD2. Looked up from germline, CDR1 is SGHRS and CDR2 is YFSETQ. Trimming removed 4 bases from V and 2 bases from J; junction bases left unmatched: 11. This CDR3 comprises 16 residues. CDR3 nucleotides: TGCGCCAGCAGCGTCTTCGGGGGGGGGCTAGCCTACGAGCAGTACTTC. Translated, it gives CASSVFGGGLAYEQYF.

This chain links TRBV6-5 with TRBJ2-5; TRBD2 matches at 8 bases. Germline V gene sequence: CDR1 MNHEY, CDR2 SVGAGI. This CDR3 has 14 residues. Trimming cost V 7 bases and J 7 bases; bases outside gene matches: 11. The CDR3, as DNA: TGTGCCAGCAATCCCGGGGGGGGCTGGCGGACCCAGTACTTC. The encoded protein is CASNPGGGWRTQYF.